The 20 T cell receptor beta chains reported below all come from one sample, sequenced in a study of OX40 agonist ivuxolimab in advanced cancers. Method: immunoSEQ multiplex PCR; TCRdb's copy keeps in-frame clones and lacks some. The table shows more than 70,000 clones, with more than 75% occurring only once. The specimen was CD4+ or CD8+ T cells sorted from blood, collected in a trial of the OX40 agonist ivuxolimab. These receptors all come from an adult with an advanced solid tumor such as melanoma, head and neck, liver or kidney cancer.

Worth noting for this clone: The identical CDR3 is also encoded by other nucleotide sequences in the sample. This chain links TRBV5-1 with TRBJ2-2, with D hard to call. The CDR3 has 15 amino acids. Germline CDR1 reads SGHRS; CDR2 reads YFSETQ. V shed 4 bases and J shed 0 bases, with 10 bases lying between them. This CDR3 is CASSLGGSNTGELFF. The DNA of the CDR3 is TGCGCCAGCAGCCTCGGTGGATCGAACACCGGGGAGCTGTTTTTT. The variable domain in full, completed from reference TRBV5-1 and TRBJ2-2, reads KAGVTQTPRYLIKTRGQQVTLSCSPISGHRSVSWYQQTPGQGLQFLFEYFSETQRNKGNFPGRFSGRQFSNSRSEMNVSTLELGDSALYLCASSLGGSNTGELFFGEGSRLTVL.

The gene calls are TRBV14 and TRBJ2-1, with a possible D match to TRBD2 (6 bases). The germline V gene encodes CDR1 SGHDN and CDR2 FVKESK. The CDR3 runs to 16 residues. Deletions cut 2 bases from V and 2 bases from J, with 13 bases between. The CDR3, as DNA: TGTGCCAGCAGCCAAAAGGTCGGAGGGGCCTACAATGAGCAGTTCTTC. This translates into CASSQKVGGAYNEQFF. Drawing the rest from reference TRBV14 and TRBJ2-1, the complete variable domain is EAGVTQFPSHSVIEKGQTVTLRCDPISGHDNLYWYRRVMGKEIKFLLHFVKESKQDESGMPNNRFLAERTGGTYSTLKVQPAELEDSGVYFCASSQKVGGAYNEQFFGPGTRLTVL.

The gene calls are TRBV4-1 and TRBJ2-4; D ambiguous. The V gene lost 0 bases and the J gene lost 2 bases, with 14 bases spanning the gap. In germline, CDR1 is MGHRA, CDR2 YSYEKL. This CDR3 has 17 amino acids. CDR3 region: CASSQDQLLGTKNIQYF. DNA of the CDR3: TGCGCCAGCAGCCAAGACCAGTTGTTAGGGACCAAAAACATTCAGTACTTC.

The chain employs TRBV6-5 and TRBJ2-7; D is uncertain. The V gene's germline CDR1 is MNHEY and CDR2 SVGAGI. V was cut by 2 bases and J by 7 bases, with 12 bases left in between. The CDR3 runs to 13 residues. The CDR3: CASSYRLPGEQYF. The CDR3 DNA reads as TGTGCCAGCAGTTACCGCCTACCCGGGGAGCAGTACTTC.

The chain links TRBV6-1 to TRBJ1-1; 7 nucleotides line up with TRBD1. Germline loops: CDR1 MNHNS, CDR2 SASEGT. The CDR3 consists of 17 residues. V shed 2 bases and J 2 bases; nucleotides not matched to a gene: 11. CDR3: CASSEHPTGDLNTEAFF. The CDR3 DNA follows: TGTGCCAGCAGTGAACACCCAACAGGGGACCTTAACACTGAAGCTTTCTTT.

The chain joins TRBV21-1 to TRBJ1-2; the listed D gene, TRBD1, was not tested against the DNA. TRBV21-1 is deemed a pseudogene. This CDR3 has 14 amino acids. The CDR3 coding sequence is TGTGCCAGCAGCAAGGCTGGGACAGGGGTTGGCTACACCTTC. Translating gives CASSKAGTGVGYTF.

V gene TRBV4-1 combines with J gene TRBJ2-7; the match to TRBD2 covers 8 bases. CDR3 length: 14 residues. V lost 4 bases, J lost 12 bases, and 14 bases stayed unmatched. Germline V lookup: CDR1 MGHRA, CDR2 YSYEKL. The CDR3 loop reads CASSRSTGGPRWYF. As DNA, the CDR3 is TGCGCCAGCAGCCGATCAACGGGAGGGCCTAGGTGGTACTTC.

This chain links TRBV7-2 with TRBJ2-6, with D unresolved. Trimming cost V 3 bases and J 0 bases, with 6 bases left between them. CDR3 size: 15 residues. Germline V gene sequence: CDR1 SGHTA, CDR2 FQGNSA. The DNA of the CDR3 is TGTGCCAGCAGCTTTTCGGACTCTGGGGCCAACGTCCTGACTTTC. This sequence encodes CASSFSDSGANVLTF.

The rearrangement joins TRBV10-3 to TRBJ2-3; 12 bases line up with TRBD2. The CDR3 has 19 residues. Germline V gene sequence: CDR1 ENHRY, CDR2 SYGVKD. Trimming at V came to 11 bases and at J to 2 bases, leaving 20 bases not matched to a gene. Written as DNA, the CDR3 is TGTGCCGTCCCTCGCACACGACTAGCGGGGGCCCCCCACACAGATACGCAGTATTTT. Protein: CAVPRTRLAGAPHTDTQYF.

The chain employs TRBV7-9 and TRBJ2-1; the D gene is possibly TRBD1 (6 bases). The CDR3 is 13 residues long. The germline V and J ends were trimmed by 6 bases and 9 bases, with 15 bases remaining between them. Looked up from germline, CDR1 is SEHNR and CDR2 is FQNEAQ (reference sequence). The CDR3 coding sequence is TGTGCCAGCAGGCAACTAACAGGGACTGAGCAGTTCTTC. Encoded protein: CASRQLTGTEQFF.

This clone was observed once. The rearrangement uses TRBV28 and TRBJ2-7; a possible D gene is TRBD1 (5 bases). Germline CDR1 MDHEN, CDR2 SYDVKM. The CDR3 length is 14 residues. V was cut by 4 bases and J by 0 bases, with 10 bases left in between. Here the CDR3 DNA reads TGTGCCAGCAGTTCTCGAAGGGGCTCCTACGAGCAGTACTTC. Encoded protein: CASSSRRGSYEQYF.

The chain is built from TRBV5-8 and TRBJ2-1, with 16 positions matching TRBD2. Germline CDR1 is SGHTS and CDR2 is YDEGEE. Trimming removed 2 bases from V and 2 bases from J; junction bases left unmatched: 7. The CDR3 length is 19 residues. CDR3 coding DNA: TGTGCCAGCAGCTTTACCGGGACTAGCGGGGGGGCCCCCTACAATGAGCAGTTCTTC. Its protein product is CASSFTGTSGGAPYNEQFF.

This clone has only a few counts. The rearrangement uses TRBV19 and TRBJ2-2, with 11 bases fitting TRBD1. The CDR3 has 15 amino acids. V lost 5 bases, J lost 7 bases, and 6 bases stayed unmatched. Germline assignment: CDR1 LNHDA and CDR2 SQIVND (reference sequence). CDR3 amino acids: CASSPGQGAGGELFF. DNA for the CDR3: TGTGCCAGTAGTCCAGGACAGGGGGCGGGCGGGGAGCTGTTTTTT.

The genes are TRBV28 and TRBJ1-4, with D maybe TRBD1 (6 bases). Trimming removed 2 bases at V and 1 base at J, with 8 bases between. Germline CDR1 is MDHEN and CDR2 is SYDVKM. The length of the CDR3 is 15 residues. CDR3 loop: CASSLQGRTNEKLFF. The CDR3 DNA is TGTGCCAGCAGTTTACAGGGGAGAACTAATGAAAAACTGTTTTTT.

The chain is built from TRBV18 and TRBJ2-6; TRBD1 aligns across 10 bases. CDR1 is KGHSH, CDR2 LQKENI, per germline. This CDR3 has 19 amino acids. Trimming took 5 bases from V and 1 from J; bases not matched to a gene: 11. The CDR3 nucleotides read TGTGCCAGCTCATCACGGACAGGACAGGGGGTATCTGGGGCCAACGTCCTGACTTTC. This encodes CASSSRTGQGVSGANVLTF.

The J gene is TRBJ2-5, the V gene TRBV19, with 7 positions matching TRBD1. CDR3 length equals 14 residues. V shed 4 bases and J 4 bases; nucleotides not matched to a gene: 6. Germline V gene sequence: CDR1 LNHDA, CDR2 SQIVND (reference sequence). The CDR3 sequence: CASSRGGMGETQYF. The CDR3 DNA reads as TGTGCCAGTAGTAGAGGGGGCATGGGAGAGACCCAGTACTTC. Using reference TRBV19 and TRBJ2-5 for the parts outside the CDR3, the full variable domain is DGGITQSPKYLFRKEGQNVTLSCEQNLNHDAMYWYRQDPGQGLRLIYYSQIVNDFQKGDIAEGYSVSREKKESFPLTVTSAQKNPTAFYLCASSRGGMGETQYFGPGTRLLVL.

The chain couples TRBV4-1 to TRBJ1-6; a weak D match, TRBD1 (5 bases). Germline assignment: CDR1 MGHRA and CDR2 YSYEKL. V was trimmed by 5 bases and J by 5 bases, leaving 19 bases between them. The CDR3 is made up of 17 amino acids. The CDR3 is CASSLGTAVQNNSPLHF. Written as DNA, the CDR3 is TGCGCCAGCAGCTTAGGGACCGCCGTACAGAATAATTCACCCCTCCACTTT.

The chain couples TRBV7-9 to TRBJ2-7; TRBD2 matches at 7 bases. The germline gives CDR1 SEHNR, CDR2 FQNEAQ (reference sequence). After removal of 0 bases from V and 5 bases from J, the junction contained 7 bases not matched to a gene. CDR3 size: 15 residues. CDR3 residues: CASSLAPMGGDEQYF. The DNA for the CDR3 is TGTGCCAGCAGCTTAGCTCCCATGGGAGGGGACGAGCAGTACTTC.

J is TRBJ2-3 and V is TRBV4-2, with D perhaps matching TRBD2 (6 bases). V was trimmed by 4 bases and J by 5 bases, leaving 13 bases between them. This CDR3 region has 14 residues. Germline CDR1 and CDR2: LGHNA and YNFKEQ. CDR3 nucleotide sequence: TGTGCCAGCAGCCGTCGACTAGATAAAGATACGCAGTATTTT. The encoded protein is CASSRRLDKDTQYF.

The J gene is TRBJ2-5, the V gene TRBV4-1; D remains ambiguous. V was trimmed by 4 bases and J by 3 bases, leaving 12 bases between them. Germline assignment: CDR1 MGHRA and CDR2 YSYEKL. This CDR3 contains 14 residues. The CDR3 coding sequence is TGCGCCAGCAGCCGCGAAGGAGTGGAAGAGACCCAGTACTTC. It is translated as CASSREGVEETQYF.